A selection of T cell receptor beta chains follows, all from one sample in a study of T cell responses to AZD1222 COVID-19 vaccine. The data were produced by immunoSEQ multiplex PCR, yet TCRdb's version contains in-frame clones alone and is incomplete. There are around 220,000 clones in the sample; approximately 94% occur only once, and 1.5% to 2% lies in the top ten. Here the sequenced sample was peripheral blood, taken 28 days after the second dose of the MenACWY control vaccine. Receptors were obtained from an adult who received the MenACWY meningococcal vaccine as a control. Each CDR3 is given with its conserved first and last residue. A D gene is named only where the DNA matches it firmly. Rows may omit the clone size; those that give it use once, few, many or a size class.

>.|TRBD1|TRBV6-9|TRBJ2-7
TGTGCCAGCAGTTATTCGACAGGGTCGAGCTCCTACGAGCAGTACTTC
CASSYSTGSSSYEQYF
>.|TRBD2|TRBV6-1|TRBJ2-7
TGTGCCAGCAGTGATTGGTTAGCGGGAGCCTACGAGCAGTACTTC
CASSDWLAGAYEQYF
>.|TRBD2|TRBV5-1|TRBJ2-7
TGCGCCAGCAGCTTAGCGGGGTCCCGGTACGAGCAGTACTTC
CASSLAGSRYEQYF
>.|.|TRBV6-6|TRBJ2-4
TGTGCCAGCAGTCCACTCCCGGGGCCACTACTAGCCAAAAACATTCAGTACTTC
CASSPLPGPLLAKNIQYF
>.|.|TRBV20-1|TRBJ1-5
TGCAGTGCTAGTGTAGGCTTAAGTCAGCCCCAGCATTTT
CSASVGLSQPQHF
>.|TRBD1|TRBV7-2|TRBJ2-4
TGTGCCAGCAGCTTAGCGGGCACCGGACAGGAAAAAAACATTCAGTACTTC
CASSLAGTGQEKNIQYF
>.|.|TRBV6-1|TRBJ2-7
TGTGCCAGCAGTGATGAGTACGAGCAGTACTTC
CASSDEYEQYF
>once|TRBD1|TRBV29-1|TRBJ2-1
TGCAGCGTTGAAAGGGGACAGGGGATCTACAATGAGCAGTTCTTC
CSVERGQGIYNEQFF
>.|TRBD2|TRBV6-4|TRBJ2-2
TGTGCCAGCAGTCCCCTAGCGGGGGCTAGCATCGGGGAGCTGTTTTTT
CASSPLAGASIGELFF
>few|.|TRBV4-1|TRBJ1-2
TGCGCCAGCAGCCAAGAAACGTCGGCAGGGGCCGGCTACACCTTC
CASSQETSAGAGYTF
>.|TRBD1|TRBV2|TRBJ1-2
TGTGCCAGCAGGGGGACAGGGACAAACTATGGCTACACCTTC
CASRGTGTNYGYTF
>.|.|TRBV19|TRBJ1-1
TGTGCCAGTAGCTATTACGGACAGACCGCTGAAGCTTTCTTT
CASSYYGQTAEAFF
>once|.|TRBV6-1|TRBJ1-5
TGTGCCAGCAATGAAGGGTTTGGCAATCAGCCCCAGCATTTT
CASNEGFGNQPQHF
>.|.|TRBV27|TRBJ1-5
TGTGCCAGCAGTTTATCGAGAAGTTATCAGCCCCAGCATTTT
CASSLSRSYQPQHF
>.|.|TRBV19|TRBJ1-2
TGTGCCAGTAGTGTTGGGGGCTCTGGCTACACCTTC
CASSVGGSGYTF
>.|.|TRBV7-9|TRBJ1-1
TGTGCCAGCAGCTTACAACAGGGCGGCACTGAAGCTTTCTTT
CASSLQQGGTEAFF
>.|.|TRBV7-9|TRBJ2-7
TGTGCCAGCAGCTCCGGGGCGCCGGAGTACGAGCAGTACTTC
CASSSGAPEYEQYF
>.|.|TRBV6-1|TRBJ1-6
TGTGCCAGCAGTGAAGCAGGGTTTCGGAATTCACCCCTCCACTTT
CASSEAGFRNSPLHF
>.|.|TRBV19|TRBJ1-1
TGTGCCAGTAGTACATACTCGGGGGCTTACACTGAAGCTTTCTTT
CASSTYSGAYTEAFF
>.|.|TRBV6-5|TRBJ1-1
TGTGCCAGCAGTCAGTATAACACTGAAGCTTTCTTT
CASSQYNTEAFF
>.|TRBD1|TRBV28|TRBJ1-5
TGTGCCAGCAGTTTATTGTTTTTGGGGACAGGTTTTGATCAGCCCCAGCATTTT
CASSLLFLGTGFDQPQHF
>once|TRBD2|TRBV10-3|TRBJ2-7
TGTGCCATCAGTGATCGGTCTAGCGGGAGCCTGGGTGAGCAGTACTTC
CAISDRSSGSLGEQYF
>.|.|TRBV27|TRBJ2-3
TGTGCCAGCAGTTTAACTGGGATTAGCACAGATACGCAGTATTTT
CASSLTGISTDTQYF
>.|.|TRBV29-1|TRBJ2-7
TGCAGCGTTGATGGCGCTGGTGGATCCGAGCAGTACTTC
CSVDGAGGSEQYF
>.|.|TRBV7-3|TRBJ2-6
TGTGCCAGCAGCTTGGGGGGTAGCTCTGGGGCCAACGTCCTGACTTTC
CASSLGGSSGANVLTF
>.|.|TRBV2|TRBJ1-5
TGTGCCAGCGGCCCGGGGGGCCGTATGGGCAATCAGCCCCAGCATTTT
CASGPGGRMGNQPQHF
>.|TRBD2|TRBV5-4|TRBJ2-5
TGTGCCAGCAGCCAGGGACTAGCGGGAGGACAAGAGACCCAGTACTTC
CASSQGLAGGQETQYF
>.|.|TRBV16|TRBJ1-3
TGTGCCAGCAGCCAAACCGGAACCGGAGTAACTGGAAACACCATATATTTT
CASSQTGTGVTGNTIYF
>.|.|TRBV24-1|TRBJ1-2
TGTGCCACCATAAAAGTACCCAGGGCAGGGGACTATGGCTACACCTTC
CATIKVPRAGDYGYTF
>.|TRBD1|TRBV14|TRBJ1-4
TGTGCCAGCAGCCAAGAGGACAGGCTTAATGAAAAACTGTTTTTT
CASSQEDRLNEKLFF
>.|.|TRBV6-5|TRBJ2-7
TGTGCCAGCAGTCTGGCAGACTCCTCCTACGAGCAGTACTTC
CASSLADSSYEQYF
>.|.|TRBV7-2|TRBJ1-2
TGTGCCAGCAGCTTAGGACCTGACAGCTCCTATGGCTACACCTTC
CASSLGPDSSYGYTF
>.|.|TRBV2|TRBJ2-7
TGTGCCAGCAGTGAATCACGGAGCTACGAGCAGTACTTC
CASSESRSYEQYF
>.|.|TRBV5-4|TRBJ1-5
TGTGCCAGCAGCGTTAACAATCAGCCCCAGCATTTT
CASSVNNQPQHF
>once|.|TRBV6-5|TRBJ1-5
TGTGCCGGCGGCCCCAATCAGCCCCAGCATTTT
CAGGPNQPQHF
>.|.|TRBV7-2|TRBJ2-7
TGTGCCAGCAGCTTAGAGGGAGGTGTTTCCTACGAGCAGTACTTC
CASSLEGGVSYEQYF
>once|TRBD1|TRBV5-4|TRBJ2-7
TGTGCCAGCAGCCAAATTGGACAGGGGGCTGTGTACGAGCAGTACTTC
CASSQIGQGAVYEQYF
>once|TRBD1|TRBV7-2|TRBJ1-5
TGTGCCAGCAGCTTAGGGTTGAGACAGGGGGCGAGTCAGCCCCAGCATTTT
CASSLGLRQGASQPQHF
>.|TRBD2|TRBV6-2/TRBV6-3|TRBJ2-2
TGTGCCAGCAGCGGGGGACTAGCGGGGACCGGGGAGCTGTTTTTT
CASSGGLAGTGELFF
>.|TRBD1|TRBV28|TRBJ1-2
TGTGCCAGCAGGCCGACAGGGGATGGCTATGGCTACACCTTC
CASRPTGDGYGYTF
>.|.|TRBV28|TRBJ2-7
TGTGCCAGCAGTTTTAGTAGGGAGCAGTACTTC
CASSFSREQYF
>.|.|TRBV12-3/TRBV12-4|TRBJ2-7
TGTGCCAGCAGTTTATATAGATCCTACGAGCAGTACTTC
CASSLYRSYEQYF
>.|.|TRBV30|TRBJ2-3
TGTGCCTGGAGTTTGGGAGGCCCCGATACGCAGTATTTT
CAWSLGGPDTQYF
>.|.|TRBV28|TRBJ1-1
TGTGCCAGCAGTAGCACTGAAGCTTTCTTT
CASSSTEAFF
>.|TRBD1|TRBV27|TRBJ1-5
TGTGCCAGCAAAAGGGGACAGGCCTCCCAGCCCCAGCATTTT
CASKRGQASQPQHF